Only one count was recorded for the clone carrying this TCR beta chain. Its antigen is undetermined. Germline V gene lookup returns CDR1 SQVTM and CDR2 ANQGSEA. Trimming stripped 7 bases from V and 4 bases from J, with 13 bases between. The CDR3 covers 13 residues. The data originate from a study of T cells in Graves' hyperthyroidism and ophthalmopathy. The source material, RNA transcripts, was used to amplify TCR beta CDR3 regions. HTBI primers were used for first-round RT-PCR of the TCR CDR3. TCRdb used MiXCR to reprocess the multiplex PCR reads, holding one entry per CDR3 protein. The sample lists approximately 870,000 distinct CDR3 sequences, roughly 40% occurring once. Broader study findings: Most thyroid clonotypes expanded above 0.001 appeared in blood too.

The TCR was taken from a young man with Graves' hyperthyroidism. The chain employs TRBV29-1 and TRBJ1-4; D uncertain. The sequenced sample was blood. In nucleotides, the CDR3 is TGCAGCGGCTCGACCGCTAGTAATGAAAAACTGTTTTTT. This codes for CSGSTASNEKLFF. The whole variable domain, filled in from reference TRBV29-1 and TRBJ1-4, reads SAVISQKPSRDICQRGTSLTIQCQVDSQVTMMFWYRQQPGQSLTLIATANQGSEATYESGFVIDKFPISRPNLTFSTLTVSNMSPEDSSIYLCSGSTASNEKLFFGSGTQLSVL.